This T cell receptor beta chain was observed in a study of T cells in Graves' hyperthyroidism and ophthalmopathy. This clonotype came up many times. There were TCR beta CDR3 regions amplified from RNA transcripts. The HTBI set primed first-round TCR CDR3 RT-PCR. Using its own MiXCR run on the multiplex PCR reads, TCRdb lists one record per CDR3 protein. The sample lists hundreds of thousands of distinct CDR3 sequences, about a sixth occurring once. Newly diagnosed patients aged 18 to 65 had hyperthyroidism of under 2 months' duration. Material: blood. This receptor was identified in a woman aged 18-29 years with Graves' hyperthyroidism that later progressed to Graves' ophthalmopathy.

The CDR3 DNA reads TGTGCCAGCAGCGAGACTAGCGGGAGTCCCCCAGATACGCAGTATTTT. As protein: CASSETSGSPPDTQYF. The chain couples TRBV9 to TRBJ2-3; 12 nucleotides agree with TRBD2. Per the germline V gene, CDR1 is SGDLS and CDR2 is YYNGEE. The CDR3 extends over 16 amino acids. J gave up 4 bases and V 3 bases, and 6 bases lay outside the gene matches.